A single sample gave rise to the 18 T cell receptor beta chains below, sequenced in a study of glioma-infiltrating T cells. Using RNA template, CDR3s of TCR alpha and beta were amplified with iRepertoire arm-PCR. TCRdb fed the multiplex PCR reads into MiXCR, producing one record per CDR3 protein. The top ten hold 4% to 6.5% of the sample, which has fewer than 200,000 distinct CDR3 sequences, more than 35% seen once. Sequenced sample: glioma tissue, nonneoplastic brain tissue, or PBMCs (not recorded which). Receptors originate from a human donor with low-grade glioma or glioblastoma, undergoing nonglioma brain surgery, or in good health (not recorded which).

This clonotype has just a few counts. V gene TRBV14 combines with J gene TRBJ2-7; 9 bases line up with TRBD1. Germline V gene lookup returns CDR1 SGHDN and CDR2 FVKESK. CDR3 length: 13 amino acids. With V trimmed by 5 bases and J by 6 bases, 5 bases remained unmatched. CDR3 DNA sequence: TGTGCCAGCAGCGCGGACAGGGGTTCCGAGCAGTACTTC. It specifies CASSADRGSEQYF.

This clonotype was recorded many times. The chain is built from TRBV20-1 and TRBJ1-2; the D gene is possibly TRBD1 (5 bases). Germline CDR1 reads DFQATT; CDR2 reads SNEGSKA (reference sequence). The length of the CDR3 is 15 residues. V dropped 0 bases and J dropped 4 bases, with 15 bases sitting between them. This CDR3 is CSARDSGGVGYGYTF. DNA for the CDR3: TGCAGTGCTAGAGACTCGGGAGGGGTAGGCTATGGCTACACCTTC.

This clonotype has a count of ten or more. The V gene is TRBV7-2, the J gene TRBJ2-1; D gene unclear. Germline CDR1 and CDR2: SGHTA and FQGNSA. This CDR3 region has 15 residues. V was pared by 5 bases and J by 6 bases, with 17 bases between. CDR3 sequence reads: CASSLGNLLRNEQFF. The CDR3 bases are TGTGCCAGCAGCCTTGGTAATCTTCTTCGCAATGAGCAGTTCTTC.

This clonotype was detected a few times. This chain uses TRBV12-5 with TRBJ2-2; D remains ambiguous. This CDR3 spans 14 amino acids. Trimming shortened V by 2 bases and J by 5 bases, and 9 bases separated the two germline ends. Germline V gene data show CDR1 as LGHNT and CDR2 as FRNRAP. The CDR3 sequence is CASGLLQETGELFF. For the CDR3, the DNA is TGTGCTAGTGGTTTGCTACAAGAGACCGGGGAGCTGTTTTTT.

This clonotype was recorded once. This may stem from a read error, because a much larger clone lies one nucleotide away. The chain combines TRBV27 with TRBJ2-7; either TRBD1 or TRBD2 may supply D (5 bases each). The germline V gene encodes CDR1 MNHEY and CDR2 SMNVEV (reference sequence). The CDR3 is made up of 16 amino acids. Between the trimmed V and J ends, which lost 4 bases and 2 bases, there was a span of 18 bases. CDR3 DNA sequence: TGTGCCAGCAGTTACGGGACGGCAGGGAGACCCTACGAGCAGTACTTC. This gives the protein CASSYGTAGRPYEQYF.

As to this clonotype: A much more abundant neighbour one base away suggests this may be a read error. The CDR3 loop reads CARSSVGAEAFF. In nucleotides, the CDR3 is TGTGCCAGAAGTTCTGTAGGTGCTGAAGCTTTCTTT. The chain links TRBV2 to TRBJ1-1; the D is unclear. This CDR3 is built from 12 residues. V gave up 9 bases and J gave up 6 bases, with 14 bases separating them. Germline CDR1 and CDR2: SNHLY and FYNNEI.

The chain couples TRBV7-9 to TRBJ2-7; TRBD1 matches at 9 bases. The CDR3 consists of 13 residues. V lost 5 bases to trimming and J lost 5 bases; unmatched junction nucleotides: 4. Germline lookup yields CDR1 SEHNR and CDR2 FQNEAQ (reference sequence). The CDR3 is CASSAWTGDEQYF. CDR3 coding DNA: TGTGCCAGCAGCGCCTGGACAGGGGACGAGCAGTACTTC.

A remark on this clonotype: A read error is possible here, since a much larger clone lies one base away. V gene TRBV10-3 combines with J gene TRBJ1-1; the D gene is possibly TRBD1 (5 bases). Germline assignment: CDR1 ENHRY and CDR2 SYGVKD. The ends were cut back, 6 bases at V and 1 base at J, with 12 bases in the middle. The CDR3 has 14 residues. Here the CDR3 DNA reads TGTGCCATCAGGCAGGGCAGCTCGAACACTGAAGCTTTCTTT. It codes for CAIRQGSSNTEAFF.

This clonotype was found many times. The chain is built from TRBV28 and TRBJ2-4, with D perhaps matching TRBD1 (5 bases). The CDR3 is 14 amino acids. Germline CDR1 and CDR2: MDHEN and SYDVKM. Trimming took off 4 bases at V and 8 bases at J, with 15 bases between the two ends. CDR3 amino acids: CASSSPGLWDIQYF. In nucleotides, the CDR3 is TGTGCCAGCAGTTCCCCAGGGTTGTGGGACATTCAGTACTTC. The entire variable domain, with the rest obtained from reference TRBV28 and TRBJ2-4, is as follows: DVKVTQSSRYLVKRTGEKVFLECVQDMDHENMFWYRQDPGLGLRLIYFSYDVKMKEKGDIPEGYSVSREKKERFSLILESASTNQTSMYLCASSSPGLWDIQYFGAGTRLSVL.

This clonotype was detected only a few times. The chain uses TRBV2 and TRBJ2-4, with D possibly TRBD2 on 5 matching bases. Looked up from germline, CDR1 is SNHLY and CDR2 is FYNNEI. V was trimmed by 8 bases and J by 3 bases, leaving 11 bases between them. CDR3 length: 13 amino acids. As DNA, the CDR3 is TGTGCCAGCGGGTTGGCGGGCAAAAACATTCAGTACTTC. Translating gives CASGLAGKNIQYF.

As concerns this clonotype: A much larger clone differs by one base, so this may be a read error. This rearrangement joins TRBV20-1 to TRBJ2-7; possibly TRBD1 for D (6 bases). The length of the CDR3 is 13 residues. V was shortened by 4 bases and J by 0 bases, with 10 bases between the two germline ends. Germline V gives CDR1 DFQATT, CDR2 SNEGSKA (reference sequence). In DNA, the CDR3 is TGCAGTGCTACCAGGGACATCTCCTACGAGCAGTACTTC. This encodes CSATRDISYEQYF.

V is TRBV14 and J is TRBJ2-3, with 7 nucleotides matching TRBD1. This CDR3 spans 15 amino acids. V lost 4 bases to trimming and J lost 6 bases; unmatched junction nucleotides: 10. Germline lookup yields CDR1 SGHDN and CDR2 FVKESK. DNA of the CDR3: TGTGCCAGCAGCCCCCGCATAGACAGGGCGGATACGCAGTATTTT. This sequence encodes CASSPRIDRADTQYF.

This clonotype was found many times. The genes are TRBV18 and TRBJ2-3; TRBD2 matches 14 bases. This CDR3 has 17 residues. The germline CDR1 and CDR2 sequences are KGHSH and LQKENI. With 4 bases clipped from V and 1 base from J, the junction kept 4 bases outside the gene matches. The CDR3 reads CASSLGTSGRGTDTQYF. The CDR3 coding sequence is TGTGCCAGCTCACTCGGGACTAGCGGGAGAGGCACAGATACGCAGTATTTT.

Details on this clonotype: The junction shows a germline mismatch at one end, possibly a read error. The chain joins TRBV30 to TRBJ2-7, with a possible D match to TRBD2 (6 bases). CDR1 and CDR2 from the germline V gene are GTSNPN and SVGIG (reference sequence). The CDR3 extends over 15 amino acids. The CDR3, as DNA: TGTGCTTGGAGTGGGGGGACCGGACTAATCTACGAGCAGTACTTC. Translation gives CAWSGGTGLIYEQYF.

This clonotype came up many times. The V and J genes are TRBV6-1 and TRBJ2-1, with a weak D call TRBD1 (5 bases). Germline values: CDR1 MNHNS, CDR2 SASEGT. CDR3 length: 16 amino acids. Between the trimmed V and J ends, which lost 6 bases and 1 base, there was a span of 16 bases. CDR3 in DNA: TGTGCCAGCAGCCGTGCAGGGTTTAGGTCCTACAATGAGCAGTTCTTC. It is translated as CASSRAGFRSYNEQFF.

This clonotype was seen repeatedly, ten times or more. This chain uses TRBV2 with TRBJ2-5; D call uncertain. Germline V CDR1 and CDR2: SNHLY, FYNNEI. This CDR3 has 11 amino acids. V lost 0 bases, J lost 4 bases, and 0 bases lay in between. CDR3 in amino acids: CASSEAETQYF. CDR3 nucleotide sequence: TGTGCCAGCAGTGAAGCAGAGACCCAGTACTTC.

The rearrangement joins TRBV11-2 to TRBJ2-5, with a weak D call TRBD2 (6 bases). V gave up 3 bases and J gave up 3 bases, with 11 bases separating them. The CDR3 totals 14 residues. The germline gives CDR1 SGHAT, CDR2 FQNNGV. The CDR3 loop reads CASSFGPSEETQYF. The DNA of the CDR3 is TGTGCCAGCAGCTTCGGGCCTAGCGAAGAGACCCAGTACTTC.

The gene calls are TRBV19 and TRBJ1-4; no definite D call. The V gene's germline CDR1 is LNHDA and CDR2 SQIVND (reference sequence). V lost 1 base to trimming and J lost 2 bases, with 8 bases between them. The CDR3 consists of 15 residues. In DNA, the CDR3 is TGTGCCAGTAGTATAGGACGCACGACTAATGAAAAACTGTTTTTT. As protein: CASSIGRTTNEKLFF.